The clone carrying this T cell receptor (beta chain) has just a few counts. The antigen remains undetermined. The CDR3 regions of TCR beta were amplified from RNA transcripts. The HTBI primer set served for first-round RT-PCR of the TCR CDR3. TCRdb redid the calling of the multiplex PCR reads with MiXCR, one entry per CDR3 protein. Of approximately 690,000 distinct CDR3 sequences in the sample, roughly 20% were seen once. Disease lasting under 3 months, a NOSPECS grade of at least 4, and a Clinical Activity Score of at least 3 were features of the ophthalmopathy patients. The CDR3 is 15 residues long. Germline V gives CDR1 DFQATT, CDR2 SNEGSKA (reference sequence). Trimming shortened V by 5 bases and J by 5 bases, and 21 bases separated the two germline ends. These data originate in a study of T cells in Graves' hyperthyroidism and ophthalmopathy. Study-wide results and limits: Most expanded thyroid clonotypes above 0.001 also appeared in blood. For ophthalmopathy, model prediction preceded onset by a median roughly 6.3 months.

The sample consisted of blood. This TCR was sampled from a man under 40 with Graves' ophthalmopathy. The chain carries TRBV20-1 and TRBJ1-2; no clear D. CDR3 loop: CSAPNSGPGEYGYTF. The CDR3 region has the DNA TGCAGTGCTCCAAATTCCGGGCCCGGCGAATATGGCTACACCTTC.